This T cell receptor beta chain emerged from a study of Ad26.COV2.S vaccination and SARS-CoV-2 variants. In the study overall: The Ad26.COV2.S arm of the COV1001 trial was where the donor was placed.

The V gene's germline CDR1 is MNHNY and CDR2 SVGAGI (reference sequence). CDR3 length: 13 amino acids. Trimming took off 6 bases at V and 2 bases at J, with 11 bases between the two ends. As for treatment: some 19 received Ad26.COV2.S at low or high dose, single or two shots; five or six received placebo; per-sample allocation not given. Sample collection was performed on day 63 after the first vaccine or placebo injection. Concerning this clone: Its antigen is unidentified.

Regarding the study as a whole: Reportedly, after vaccination the spike-specific CD8+ and CD4+ T cell responses displayed substantial breadth.

Sequencing used immunoSEQ multiplex PCR; TCRdb keeps in-frame clones, though not all of them. The sample has some 640,000 clones; 89% are singletons. The receptor was isolated from a person between 18 and 60 years old who received the Ad26.COV2.S COVID-19 vaccine or a placebo. Sequenced material: peripheral blood, taken in a trial of Ad26.COV2.S vaccine versus placebo. V is TRBV6-6 and J is TRBJ2-7; D remains unclear. CDR3 DNA: TGTGCCAGCAGCGCGCTGGGTCCCTACGAGCAGTACTTC. It codes for CASSALGPYEQYF.